Included here is one T cell receptor (beta chain) sequence, with context. Its antigen is still unknown. The planned depth of sequencing spanned 1 in 200,000 to 1 in 1 million T cells. Clones were sequenced by immunoSEQ multiplex PCR, and TCRdb holds only the in-frame ones, with some missing. This table holds 200,000 to 250,000 clones, 60% to 80% found once. The CDR3 has 16 amino acids. The V segment lost 3 bases and the J segment 5 bases; nucleotides outside the gene matches: 6. Germline values: CDR1 KGHSH, CDR2 LQKENI. The source of the sample is a study of cytotoxic CD8 clonotypes in ibrutinib-treated CLL. Study results and caveats: Clonality increased at ibrutinib response, then returned toward baseline at progression. Rare overall, public clonotypes shrank or held steady under therapy.

The specimen was PBMCs, collected after 12 months of ibrutinib treatment. The chain uses TRBV18 and TRBJ2-1; 11 bases map to TRBD2. This clonotype was sampled from a human donor with chronic lymphocytic leukemia. CDR3: CASSPSSGGKNNEQFF. The DNA of the CDR3 is TGTGCCAGCTCACCCTCTAGCGGGGGGAAAAACAATGAGCAGTTCTTC.